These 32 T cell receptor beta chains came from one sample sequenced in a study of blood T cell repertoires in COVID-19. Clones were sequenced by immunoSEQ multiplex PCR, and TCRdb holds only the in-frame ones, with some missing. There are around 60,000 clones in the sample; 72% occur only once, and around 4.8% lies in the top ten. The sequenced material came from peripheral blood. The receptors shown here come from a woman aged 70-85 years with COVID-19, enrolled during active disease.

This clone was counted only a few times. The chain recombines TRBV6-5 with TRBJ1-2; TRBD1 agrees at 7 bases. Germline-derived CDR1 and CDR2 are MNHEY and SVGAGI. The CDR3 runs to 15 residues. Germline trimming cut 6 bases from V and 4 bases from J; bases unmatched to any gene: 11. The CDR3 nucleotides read TGTGCCAGCAGCCGAATTACAGGGGCAAGCTATGGCTACACCTTC. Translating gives CASSRITGASYGYTF.

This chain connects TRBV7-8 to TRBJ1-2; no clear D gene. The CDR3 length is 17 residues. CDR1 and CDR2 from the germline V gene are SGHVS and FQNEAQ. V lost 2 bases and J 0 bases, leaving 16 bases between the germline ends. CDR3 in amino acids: CASSLSVRPKTNYGYTF. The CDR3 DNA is TGTGCCAGCAGCTTATCTGTCAGGCCAAAAACTAACTATGGCTACACCTTC.

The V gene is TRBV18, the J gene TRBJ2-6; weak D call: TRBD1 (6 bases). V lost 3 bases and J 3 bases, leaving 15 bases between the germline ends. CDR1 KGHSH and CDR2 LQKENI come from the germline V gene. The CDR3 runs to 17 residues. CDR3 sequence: CASSPSTGLHGANVLTF. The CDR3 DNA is TGTGCCAGCTCACCCAGCACAGGGCTACATGGGGCCAACGTCCTGACTTTC. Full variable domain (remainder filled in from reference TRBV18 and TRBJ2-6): NAGVMQNPRHLVRRRGQEARLRCSPMKGHSHVYWYRQLPEEGLKFMVYLQKENIIDESGMPKERFSAEFPKEGPSILRIQQVVRGDSAAYFCASSPSTGLHGANVLTFGAGSRLTVL.

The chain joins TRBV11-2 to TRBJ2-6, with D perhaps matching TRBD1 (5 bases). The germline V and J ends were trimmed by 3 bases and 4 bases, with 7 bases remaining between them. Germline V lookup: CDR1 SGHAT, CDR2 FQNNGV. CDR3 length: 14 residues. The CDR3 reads CASSLGQGANVLTF. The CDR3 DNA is TGTGCCAGCAGCTTGGGGCAGGGGGCCAACGTCCTGACTTTC.

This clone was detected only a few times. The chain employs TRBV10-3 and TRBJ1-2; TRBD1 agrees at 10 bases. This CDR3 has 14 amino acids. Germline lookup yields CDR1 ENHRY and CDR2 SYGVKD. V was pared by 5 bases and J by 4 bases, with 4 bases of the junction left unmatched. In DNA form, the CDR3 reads TGTGCCATCAGTTCGGACAGGGGGGTCTATGGCTACACCTTC. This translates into CAISSDRGVYGYTF.

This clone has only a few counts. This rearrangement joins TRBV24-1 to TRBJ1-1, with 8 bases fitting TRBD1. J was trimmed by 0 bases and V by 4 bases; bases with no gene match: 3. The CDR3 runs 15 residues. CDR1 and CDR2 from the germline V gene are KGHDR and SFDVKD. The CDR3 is CATSDRGQVNTEAFF. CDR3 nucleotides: TGTGCCACCAGTGACCGGGGACAGGTGAACACTGAAGCTTTCTTT.

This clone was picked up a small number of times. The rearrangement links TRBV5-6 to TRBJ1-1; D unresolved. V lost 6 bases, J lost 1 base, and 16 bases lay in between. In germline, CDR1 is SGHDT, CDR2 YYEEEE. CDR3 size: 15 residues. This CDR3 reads CASTVFGTANTEAFF. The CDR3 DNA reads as TGTGCCAGCACCGTTTTCGGCACAGCGAACACTGAAGCTTTCTTT.

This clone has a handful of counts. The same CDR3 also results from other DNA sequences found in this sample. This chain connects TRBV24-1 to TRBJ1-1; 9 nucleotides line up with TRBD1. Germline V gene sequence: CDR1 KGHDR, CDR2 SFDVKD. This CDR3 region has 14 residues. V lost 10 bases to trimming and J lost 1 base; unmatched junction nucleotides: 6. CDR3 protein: CATQPGQGNTEAFF. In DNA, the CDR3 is TGTGCCACTCAGCCGGGACAGGGGAACACTGAAGCTTTCTTT.

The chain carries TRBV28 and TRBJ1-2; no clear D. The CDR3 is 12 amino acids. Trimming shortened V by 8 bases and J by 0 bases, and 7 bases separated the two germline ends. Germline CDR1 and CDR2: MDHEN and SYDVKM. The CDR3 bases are TGTGCCAGCGAGTCCACTAACTATGGCTACACCTTC. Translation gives CASESTNYGYTF.

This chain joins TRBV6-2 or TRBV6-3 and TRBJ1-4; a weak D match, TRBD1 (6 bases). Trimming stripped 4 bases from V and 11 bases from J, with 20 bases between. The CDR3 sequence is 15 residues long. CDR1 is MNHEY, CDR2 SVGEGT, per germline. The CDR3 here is CASSSSFTGQGKLFF. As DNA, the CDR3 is TGTGCCAGCAGTTCCTCCTTCACCGGGCAGGGGAAACTGTTTTTT.

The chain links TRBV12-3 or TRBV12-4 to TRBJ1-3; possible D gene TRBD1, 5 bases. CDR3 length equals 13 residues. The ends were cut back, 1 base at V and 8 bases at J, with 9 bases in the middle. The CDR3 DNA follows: TGTGCCAGCAGTTTAGTCGGGGGGGACACCATATATTTT. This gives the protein CASSLVGGDTIYF.

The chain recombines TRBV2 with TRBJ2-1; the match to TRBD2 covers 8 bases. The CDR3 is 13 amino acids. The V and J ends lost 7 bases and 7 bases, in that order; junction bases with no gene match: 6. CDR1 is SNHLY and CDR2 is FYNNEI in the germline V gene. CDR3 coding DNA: TGTGCCAGCACCGGGGGGGCTGGGAATGAGCAGTTCTTC. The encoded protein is CASTGGAGNEQFF.

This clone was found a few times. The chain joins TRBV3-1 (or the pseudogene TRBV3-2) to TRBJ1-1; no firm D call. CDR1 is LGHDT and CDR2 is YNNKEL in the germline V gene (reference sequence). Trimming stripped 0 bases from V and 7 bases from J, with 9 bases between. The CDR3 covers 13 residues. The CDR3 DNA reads TGTGCCAGCAGCCAAGATGGGAGGGATGAAGCTTTCTTT. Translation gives CASSQDGRDEAFF.

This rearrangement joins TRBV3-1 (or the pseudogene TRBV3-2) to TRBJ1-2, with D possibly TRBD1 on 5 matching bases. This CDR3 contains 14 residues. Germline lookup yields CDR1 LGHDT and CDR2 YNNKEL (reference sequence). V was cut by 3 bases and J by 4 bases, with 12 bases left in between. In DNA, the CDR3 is TGTGCCAGCAGCCAGGGGGGATCAGGCTATGGCTACACCTTC. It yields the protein CASSQGGSGYGYTF.

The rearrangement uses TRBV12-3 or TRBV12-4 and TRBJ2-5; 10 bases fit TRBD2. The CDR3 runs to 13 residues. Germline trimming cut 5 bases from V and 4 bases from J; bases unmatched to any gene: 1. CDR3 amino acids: CASSRLAGETQYF. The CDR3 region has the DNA TGTGCCAGCAGTAGACTAGCGGGAGAGACCCAGTACTTC.

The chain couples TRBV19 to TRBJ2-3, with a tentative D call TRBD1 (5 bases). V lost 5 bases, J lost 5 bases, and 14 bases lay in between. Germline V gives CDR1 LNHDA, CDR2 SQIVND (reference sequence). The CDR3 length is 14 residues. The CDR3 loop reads CASSAAWGRDTQYF. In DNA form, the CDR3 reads TGTGCCAGTAGTGCCGCGTGGGGCCGAGATACGCAGTATTTT.

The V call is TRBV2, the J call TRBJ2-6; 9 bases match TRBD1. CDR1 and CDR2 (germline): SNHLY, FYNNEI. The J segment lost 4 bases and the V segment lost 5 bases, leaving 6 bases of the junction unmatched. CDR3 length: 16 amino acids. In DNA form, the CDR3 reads TGTGCCAGCAGTCGGACAGGGGAGGCCGGGGCCAACGTCCTGACTTTC. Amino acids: CASSRTGEAGANVLTF. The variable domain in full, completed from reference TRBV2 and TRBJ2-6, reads EPEVTQTPSHQVTQMGQEVILRCVPISNHLYFYWYRQILGQKVEFLVSFYNNEISEKSEIFDDQFSVERPDGSNFTLKIRSTKLEDSAMYFCASSRTGEAGANVLTFGAGSRLTVL.

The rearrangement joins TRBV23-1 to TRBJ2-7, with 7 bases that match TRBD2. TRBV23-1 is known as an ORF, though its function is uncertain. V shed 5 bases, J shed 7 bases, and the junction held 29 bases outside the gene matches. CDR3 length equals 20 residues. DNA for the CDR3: TGCGCCAGCAGTACTCCTCCGGCTTTTTCCGGGGCTAGCGGAGTGAGAGAGCAGTACGTC. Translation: CASSTPPAFSGASGVREQYV.

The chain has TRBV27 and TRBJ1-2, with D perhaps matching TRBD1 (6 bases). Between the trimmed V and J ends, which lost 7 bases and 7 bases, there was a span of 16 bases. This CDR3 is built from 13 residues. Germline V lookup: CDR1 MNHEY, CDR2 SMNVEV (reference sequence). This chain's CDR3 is CASTRRGGSGYTF. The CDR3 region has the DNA TGTGCCAGCACCCGTAGGGGGGGAAGTGGCTACACCTTC.

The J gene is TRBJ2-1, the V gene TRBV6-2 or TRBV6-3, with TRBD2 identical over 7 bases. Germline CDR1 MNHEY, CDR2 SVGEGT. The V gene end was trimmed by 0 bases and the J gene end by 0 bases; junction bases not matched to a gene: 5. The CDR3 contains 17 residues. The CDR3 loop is CASSYSFERDSYNEQFF. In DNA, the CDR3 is TGTGCCAGCAGTTACTCGTTCGAGCGGGACTCCTACAATGAGCAGTTCTTC.

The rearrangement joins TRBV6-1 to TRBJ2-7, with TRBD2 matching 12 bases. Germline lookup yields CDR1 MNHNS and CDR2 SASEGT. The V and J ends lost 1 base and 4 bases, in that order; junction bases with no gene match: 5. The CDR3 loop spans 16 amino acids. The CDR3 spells CASSEGLAGEWYEQYV. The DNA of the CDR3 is TGTGCCAGCAGTGAAGGACTAGCGGGAGAGTGGTACGAGCAGTACGTC.

The CDR3 DNA is TGTGCCAGTAGTCAGTCTAGCGGCTACTACAATGAGCAGTTCTTC. Protein: CASSQSSGYYNEQFF. The chain uses TRBV19 and TRBJ2-1; 7 bases are a match to TRBD2. The germline gives CDR1 LNHDA, CDR2 SQIVND (reference sequence). The V and J ends lost 5 bases and 3 bases, in that order; junction bases with no gene match: 7. This CDR3 contains 15 residues.

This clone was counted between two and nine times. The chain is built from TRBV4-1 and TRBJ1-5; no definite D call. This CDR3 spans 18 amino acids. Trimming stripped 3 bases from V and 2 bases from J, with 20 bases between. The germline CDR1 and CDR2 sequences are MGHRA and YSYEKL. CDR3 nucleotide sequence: TGCGCCAGCAGCCACCTCGGTAGAGCGGCTCGGGGCAATCAGCCCCAGCATTTT. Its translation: CASSHLGRAARGNQPQHF.

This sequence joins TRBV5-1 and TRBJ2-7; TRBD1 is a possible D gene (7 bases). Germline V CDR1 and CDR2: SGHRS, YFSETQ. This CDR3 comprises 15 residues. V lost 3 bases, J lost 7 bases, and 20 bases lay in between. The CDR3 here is CASSWGDRDSNEQYF. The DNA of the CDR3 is TGCGCCAGCAGCTGGGGGGACCGGGACAGCAATGAGCAGTACTTC.

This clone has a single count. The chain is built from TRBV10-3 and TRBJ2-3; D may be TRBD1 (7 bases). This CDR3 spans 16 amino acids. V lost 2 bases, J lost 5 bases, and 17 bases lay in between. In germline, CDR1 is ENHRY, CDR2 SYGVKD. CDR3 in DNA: TGTGCCATCAGTGAGGCTCTAGCGTCAGGGGGAGATACGCAGTATTTT. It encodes CAISEALASGGDTQYF.

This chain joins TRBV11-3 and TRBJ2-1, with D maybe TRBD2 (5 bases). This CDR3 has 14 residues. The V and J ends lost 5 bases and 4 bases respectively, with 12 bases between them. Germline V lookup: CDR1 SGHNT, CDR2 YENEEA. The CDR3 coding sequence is TGTGCCAGCAGCCCCCGCGGGTCATACAATGAGCAGTTCTTC. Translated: CASSPRGSYNEQFF. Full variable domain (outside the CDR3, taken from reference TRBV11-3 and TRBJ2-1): EAGVVQSPRYKIIEKKQPVAFWCNPISGHNTLYWYLQNLGQGPELLIRYENEEAVDDSQLPKDRFSAERLKGVDSTLKIQPAELGDSAVYLCASSPRGSYNEQFFGPGTRLTVL.

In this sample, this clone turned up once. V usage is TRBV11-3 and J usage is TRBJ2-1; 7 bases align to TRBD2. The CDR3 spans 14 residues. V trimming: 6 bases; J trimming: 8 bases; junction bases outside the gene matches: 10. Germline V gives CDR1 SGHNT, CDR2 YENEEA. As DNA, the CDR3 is TGTGCCAGCAGGCCCTGGCGGGAGTCTCATGAGCAGTTCTTC. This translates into CASRPWRESHEQFF.

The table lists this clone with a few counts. The CDR3 region is CASSYSGGTLNGYTF. The CDR3 nucleotides are TGTGCCAGCAGTTACTCGGGAGGTACCCTGAATGGCTACACCTTC. The chain employs TRBV6-5 and TRBJ1-2; no clear D. Trimming removed 0 bases at V and 6 bases at J, with 14 bases between. Germline-derived CDR1 and CDR2 are MNHEY and SVGAGI. The CDR3 totals 15 residues.

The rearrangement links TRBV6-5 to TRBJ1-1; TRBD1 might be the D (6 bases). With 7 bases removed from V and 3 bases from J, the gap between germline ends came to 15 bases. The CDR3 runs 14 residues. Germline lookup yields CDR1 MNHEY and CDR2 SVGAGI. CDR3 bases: TGTGCCAGCACGGCGCGGGGGCCGGACACTGAAGCTTTCTTT. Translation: CASTARGPDTEAFF.

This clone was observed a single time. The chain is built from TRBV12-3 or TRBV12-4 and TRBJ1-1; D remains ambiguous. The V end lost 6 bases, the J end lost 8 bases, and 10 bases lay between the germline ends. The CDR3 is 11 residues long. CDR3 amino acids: CASRRTGEAFF. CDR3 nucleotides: TGTGCCAGCAGGAGAACCGGGGAAGCTTTCTTT.

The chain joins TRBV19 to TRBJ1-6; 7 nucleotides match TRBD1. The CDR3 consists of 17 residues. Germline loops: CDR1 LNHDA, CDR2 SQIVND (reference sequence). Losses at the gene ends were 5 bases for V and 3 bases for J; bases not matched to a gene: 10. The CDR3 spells CASSPRTGAFYNSPLHF. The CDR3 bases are TGTGCCAGTAGTCCCCGGACAGGAGCCTTCTATAATTCACCCCTCCACTTT.

Here the CDR3 DNA reads TGTGCCAGCAGCACCAGCAGGCTAGCGGGGAGGACCGGGGAGCTGTTTTTT. It codes for CASSTSRLAGRTGELFF. The chain links TRBV9 to TRBJ2-2, with TRBD2 matching over 9 bases. In germline, CDR1 is SGDLS, CDR2 YYNGEE. The ends lost 4 bases at V and 5 bases at J; junction bases unmatched: 12. The CDR3 consists of 17 residues.